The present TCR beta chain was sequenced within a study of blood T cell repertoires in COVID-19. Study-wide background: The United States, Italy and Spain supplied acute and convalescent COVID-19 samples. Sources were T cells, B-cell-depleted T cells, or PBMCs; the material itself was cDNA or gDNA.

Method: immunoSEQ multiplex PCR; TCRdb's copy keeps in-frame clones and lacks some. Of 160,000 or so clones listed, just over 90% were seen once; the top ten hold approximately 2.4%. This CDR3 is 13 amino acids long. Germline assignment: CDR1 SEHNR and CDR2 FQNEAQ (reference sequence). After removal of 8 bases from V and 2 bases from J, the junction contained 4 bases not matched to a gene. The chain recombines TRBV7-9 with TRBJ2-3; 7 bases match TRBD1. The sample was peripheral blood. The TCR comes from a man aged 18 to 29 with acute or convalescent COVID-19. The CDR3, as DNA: TGTGCCAGCCGGGACAGTAACACAGATACGCAGTATTTT. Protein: CASRDSNTDTQYF.